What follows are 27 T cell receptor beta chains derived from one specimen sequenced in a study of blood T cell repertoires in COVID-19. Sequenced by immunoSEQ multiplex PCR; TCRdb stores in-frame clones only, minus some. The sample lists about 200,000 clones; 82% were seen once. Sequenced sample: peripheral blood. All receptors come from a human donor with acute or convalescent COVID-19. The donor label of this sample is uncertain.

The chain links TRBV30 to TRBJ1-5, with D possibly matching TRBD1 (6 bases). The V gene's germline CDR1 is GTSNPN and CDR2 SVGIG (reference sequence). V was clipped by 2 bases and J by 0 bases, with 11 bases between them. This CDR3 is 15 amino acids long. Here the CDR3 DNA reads TGTGCCTGGAGTCCCACAGGGTATAGCAATCAGCCCCAGCATTTT. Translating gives CAWSPTGYSNQPQHF.

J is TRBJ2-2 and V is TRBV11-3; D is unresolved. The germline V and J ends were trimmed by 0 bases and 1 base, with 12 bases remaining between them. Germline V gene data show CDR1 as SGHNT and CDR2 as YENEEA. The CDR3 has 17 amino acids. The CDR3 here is CASSLDDEAQNTGELFF. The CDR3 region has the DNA TGTGCCAGCAGCTTAGATGATGAAGCGCAGAACACCGGGGAGCTGTTTTTT.

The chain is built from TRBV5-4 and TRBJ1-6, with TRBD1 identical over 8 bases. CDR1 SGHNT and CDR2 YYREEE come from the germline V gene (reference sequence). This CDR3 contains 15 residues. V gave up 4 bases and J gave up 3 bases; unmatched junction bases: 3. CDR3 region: CASSQGQGYNSPLHF. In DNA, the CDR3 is TGTGCCAGCAGCCAAGGACAGGGCTATAATTCACCCCTCCACTTT.

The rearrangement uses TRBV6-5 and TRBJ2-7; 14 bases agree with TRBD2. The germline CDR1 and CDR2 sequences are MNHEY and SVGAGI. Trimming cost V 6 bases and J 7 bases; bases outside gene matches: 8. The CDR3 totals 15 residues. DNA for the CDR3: TGTGCCAGCAGGATCGGGACTAGCGGGAGTAGGGAGCAGTACTTC. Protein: CASRIGTSGSREQYF.

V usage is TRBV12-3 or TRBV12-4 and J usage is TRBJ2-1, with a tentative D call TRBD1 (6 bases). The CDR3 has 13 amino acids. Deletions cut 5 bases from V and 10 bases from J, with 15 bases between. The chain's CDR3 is CASSADSAREQFF. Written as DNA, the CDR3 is TGTGCCAGCAGTGCGGACAGCGCTAGGGAGCAGTTCTTC.

The CDR3 nucleotides are TGTGCCAGCAGCTTAGGGGGGGTTAGCAATCAGCCCCAGCATTTT. Its translation: CASSLGGVSNQPQHF. V and J are TRBV28 and TRBJ1-5, with D perhaps matching TRBD1 (6 bases). Germline values: CDR1 MDHEN, CDR2 SYDVKM. The CDR3 is 15 residues long. V shed 6 bases and J shed 0 bases, with 12 bases lying between them.

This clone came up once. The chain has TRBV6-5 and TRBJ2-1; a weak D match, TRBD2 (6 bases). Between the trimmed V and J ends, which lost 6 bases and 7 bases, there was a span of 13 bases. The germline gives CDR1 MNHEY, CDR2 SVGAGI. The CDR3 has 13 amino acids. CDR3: CASSPAGRNEQFF. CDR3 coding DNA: TGTGCCAGCAGCCCGGCGGGGAGGAATGAGCAGTTCTTC.

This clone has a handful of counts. The CDR3 bases are TGTGCCAGCAGCCCCCTTATGAACACTGAAGCTTTCTTT. It specifies CASSPLMNTEAFF. The chain combines TRBV6-5 with TRBJ1-1; D uncertain. V lost 6 bases to trimming and J lost 0 bases, with 8 bases between them. The CDR3 runs to 13 residues. Germline loops: CDR1 MNHEY, CDR2 SVGAGI.

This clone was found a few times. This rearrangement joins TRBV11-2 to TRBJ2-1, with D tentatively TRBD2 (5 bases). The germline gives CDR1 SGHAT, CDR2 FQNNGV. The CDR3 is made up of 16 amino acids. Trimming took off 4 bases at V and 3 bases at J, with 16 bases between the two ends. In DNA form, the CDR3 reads TGTGCCAGCAGCTCGAGCGGATTTGACCACTACAATGAGCAGTTCTTC. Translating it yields CASSSSGFDHYNEQFF.

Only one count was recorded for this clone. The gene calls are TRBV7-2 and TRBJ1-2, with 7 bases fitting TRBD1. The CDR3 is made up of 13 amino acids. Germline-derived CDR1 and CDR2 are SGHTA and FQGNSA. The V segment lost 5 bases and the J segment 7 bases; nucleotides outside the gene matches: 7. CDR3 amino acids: CASSPGQVGGYTF. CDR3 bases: TGTGCCAGCAGCCCCGGACAGGTCGGTGGCTACACCTTC.

The CDR3 nucleotides are TGTGCCAGCAGGCTAACAGGGGACCAGCCCCAGCATTTT. Amino acid sequence: CASRLTGDQPQHF. This chain connects TRBV6-5 to TRBJ1-5, with TRBD1 matching 7 bases. J gave up 7 bases and V 6 bases, and 6 bases lay outside the gene matches. Germline CDR1 and CDR2: MNHEY and SVGAGI. The CDR3 has 13 amino acids.

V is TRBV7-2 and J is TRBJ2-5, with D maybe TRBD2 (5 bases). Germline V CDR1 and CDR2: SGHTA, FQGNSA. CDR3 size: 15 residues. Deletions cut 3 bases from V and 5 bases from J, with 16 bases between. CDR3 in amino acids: CASSFHSPGLETQYF. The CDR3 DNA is TGTGCCAGCAGCTTCCATTCGCCGGGGTTGGAGACCCAGTACTTC.

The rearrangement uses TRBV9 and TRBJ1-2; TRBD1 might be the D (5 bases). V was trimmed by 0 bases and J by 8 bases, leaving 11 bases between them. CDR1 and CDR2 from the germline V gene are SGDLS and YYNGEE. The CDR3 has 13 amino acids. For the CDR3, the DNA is TGTGCCAGCAGCGTAGACAGGACGAGAGGCTACACCTTC. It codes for CASSVDRTRGYTF.

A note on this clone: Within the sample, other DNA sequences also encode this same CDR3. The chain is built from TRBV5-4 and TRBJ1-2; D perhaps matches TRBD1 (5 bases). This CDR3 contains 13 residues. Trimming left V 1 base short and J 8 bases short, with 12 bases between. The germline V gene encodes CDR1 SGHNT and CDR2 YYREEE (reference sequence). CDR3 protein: CASSLQGAGGYTF. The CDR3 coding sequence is TGTGCCAGCAGCTTGCAAGGGGCGGGAGGCTACACCTTC.

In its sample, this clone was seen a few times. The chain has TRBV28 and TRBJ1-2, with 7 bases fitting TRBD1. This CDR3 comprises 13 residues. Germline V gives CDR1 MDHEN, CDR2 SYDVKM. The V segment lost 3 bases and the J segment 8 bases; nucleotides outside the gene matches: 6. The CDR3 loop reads CASSFWGQLGYTF. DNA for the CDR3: TGTGCCAGCAGTTTCTGGGGACAGCTCGGCTACACCTTC.

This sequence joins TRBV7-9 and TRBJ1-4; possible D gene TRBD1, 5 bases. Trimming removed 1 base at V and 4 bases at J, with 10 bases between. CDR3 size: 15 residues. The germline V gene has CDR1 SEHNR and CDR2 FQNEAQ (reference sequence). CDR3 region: CASSLEGLLNEKLFF. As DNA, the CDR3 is TGTGCCAGCAGCTTAGAGGGACTGCTTAATGAAAAACTGTTTTTT.

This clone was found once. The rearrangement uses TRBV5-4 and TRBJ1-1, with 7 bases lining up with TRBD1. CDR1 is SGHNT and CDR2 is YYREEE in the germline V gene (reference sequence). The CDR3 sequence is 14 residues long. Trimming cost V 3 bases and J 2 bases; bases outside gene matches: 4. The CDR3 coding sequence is TGTGCCAGCAGCTGGGGACAGCCAAACACTGAAGCTTTCTTT. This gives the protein CASSWGQPNTEAFF.

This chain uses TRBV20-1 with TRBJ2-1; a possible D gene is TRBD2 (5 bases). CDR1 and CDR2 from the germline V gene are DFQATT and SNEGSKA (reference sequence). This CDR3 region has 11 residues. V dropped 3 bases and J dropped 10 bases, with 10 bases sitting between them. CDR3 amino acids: CSARKDLEQFF. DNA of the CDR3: TGCAGTGCTAGGAAGGACTTGGAGCAGTTCTTC.

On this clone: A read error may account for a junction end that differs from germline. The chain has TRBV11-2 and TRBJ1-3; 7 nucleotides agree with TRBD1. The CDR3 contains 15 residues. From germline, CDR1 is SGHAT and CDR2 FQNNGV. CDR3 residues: CASSLSTGVGNTIYF. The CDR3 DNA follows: TGTGCCAGTAGCTTATCAACAGGGGTCGGAAACACCATATATTTT. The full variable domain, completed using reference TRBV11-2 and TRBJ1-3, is EAGVAQSPRYKIIEKRQSVAFWCNPISGHATLYWYQQILGQGPKLLIQFQNNGVVDDSQLPKDRFSAERLKGVDSTLKIQPAKLEDSAVYLCASSLSTGVGNTIYFGEGSWLTVV.

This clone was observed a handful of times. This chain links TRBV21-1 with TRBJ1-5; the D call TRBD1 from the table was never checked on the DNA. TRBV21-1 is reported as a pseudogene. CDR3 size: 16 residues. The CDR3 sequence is CASSKAGQVSNQPQHF. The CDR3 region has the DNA TGTGCCAGCAGCAAAGCGGGACAGGTTAGCAATCAGCCCCAGCATTTT.

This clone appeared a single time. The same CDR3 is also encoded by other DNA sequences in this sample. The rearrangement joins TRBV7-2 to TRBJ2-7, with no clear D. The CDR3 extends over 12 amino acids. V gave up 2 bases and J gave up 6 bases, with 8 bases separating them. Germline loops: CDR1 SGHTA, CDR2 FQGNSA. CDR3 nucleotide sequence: TGTGCCAGCAGCTTAACCGGGTCCGAGCAGTACTTC. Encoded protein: CASSLTGSEQYF.

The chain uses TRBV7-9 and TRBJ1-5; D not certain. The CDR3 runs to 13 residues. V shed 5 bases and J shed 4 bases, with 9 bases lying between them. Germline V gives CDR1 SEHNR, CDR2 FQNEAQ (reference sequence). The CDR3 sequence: CASSQEGNQPQHF. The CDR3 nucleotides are TGTGCCAGCAGCCAAGAGGGTAATCAGCCCCAGCATTTT.

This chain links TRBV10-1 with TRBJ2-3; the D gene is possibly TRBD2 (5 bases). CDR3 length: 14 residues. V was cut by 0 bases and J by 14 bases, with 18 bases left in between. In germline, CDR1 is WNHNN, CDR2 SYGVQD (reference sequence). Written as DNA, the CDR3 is TGCGCCAGCAGTGAGTCAGGTAGCGCCCAGGCTCTGTATTTT. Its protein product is CASSESGSAQALYF.

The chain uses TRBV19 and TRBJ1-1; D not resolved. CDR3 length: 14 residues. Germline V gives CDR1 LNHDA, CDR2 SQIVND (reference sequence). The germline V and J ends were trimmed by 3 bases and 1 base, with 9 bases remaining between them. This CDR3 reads CASSISEPNTEAFF. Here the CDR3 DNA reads TGTGCCAGTAGTATCAGTGAACCGAACACTGAAGCTTTCTTT.

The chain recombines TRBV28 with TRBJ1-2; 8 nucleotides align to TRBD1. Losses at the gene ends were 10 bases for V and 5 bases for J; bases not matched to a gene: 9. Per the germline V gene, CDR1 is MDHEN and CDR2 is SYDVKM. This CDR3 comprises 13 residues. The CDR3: CATSTGDNYGYTF. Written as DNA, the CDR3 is TGTGCCACCTCGACAGGGGATAATTATGGCTACACCTTC.

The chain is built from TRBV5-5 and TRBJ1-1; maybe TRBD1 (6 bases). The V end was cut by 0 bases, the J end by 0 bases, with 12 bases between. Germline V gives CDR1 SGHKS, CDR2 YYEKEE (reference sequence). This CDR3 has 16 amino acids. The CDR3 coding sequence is TGTGCCAGCAGCTTGGCGCAGGGGTATCTGAACACTGAAGCTTTCTTT. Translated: CASSLAQGYLNTEAFF.

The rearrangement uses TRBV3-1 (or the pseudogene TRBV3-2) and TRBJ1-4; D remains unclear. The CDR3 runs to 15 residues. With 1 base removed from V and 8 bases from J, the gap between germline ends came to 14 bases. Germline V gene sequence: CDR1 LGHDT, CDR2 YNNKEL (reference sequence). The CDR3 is CASSQAGSSLEKLFF. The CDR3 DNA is TGTGCCAGCAGCCAAGCCGGGTCCAGTTTGGAAAAACTGTTTTTT.